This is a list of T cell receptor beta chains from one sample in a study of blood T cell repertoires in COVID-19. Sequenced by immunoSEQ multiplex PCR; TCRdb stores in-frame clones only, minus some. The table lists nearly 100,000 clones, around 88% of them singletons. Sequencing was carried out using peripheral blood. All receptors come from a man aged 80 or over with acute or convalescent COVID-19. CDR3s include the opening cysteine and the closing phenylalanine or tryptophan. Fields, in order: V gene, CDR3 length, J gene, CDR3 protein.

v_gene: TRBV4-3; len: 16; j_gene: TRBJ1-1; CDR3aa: CASSQEGAGGLAEAFF
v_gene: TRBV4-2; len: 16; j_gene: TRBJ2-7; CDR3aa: CASSQDWGPAPYEQYF
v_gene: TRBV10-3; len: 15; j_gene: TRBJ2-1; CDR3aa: CASRGLAGLPDEQFF
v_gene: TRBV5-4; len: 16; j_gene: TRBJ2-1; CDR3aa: CASSLAGGSSYNEQFF
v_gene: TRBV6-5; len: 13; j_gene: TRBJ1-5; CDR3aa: CASGRGSNQPQHF
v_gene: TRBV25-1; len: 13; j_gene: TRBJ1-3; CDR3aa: CASEGGSGNTIYF
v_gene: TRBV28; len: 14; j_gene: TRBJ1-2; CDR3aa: CASSFQGQGGGYTF
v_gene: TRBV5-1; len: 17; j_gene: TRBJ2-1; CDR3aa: CASSLETSGRGYNEQFF
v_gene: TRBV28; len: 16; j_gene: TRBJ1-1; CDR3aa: CASSLRPSRRDTEAFF
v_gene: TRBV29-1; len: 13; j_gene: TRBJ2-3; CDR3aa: CSVVRGGTDTQYF
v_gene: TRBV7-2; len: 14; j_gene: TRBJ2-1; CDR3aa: CASSWGPSPNEQFF
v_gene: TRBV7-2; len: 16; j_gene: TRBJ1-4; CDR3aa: CASKTGTVATNEKLFF
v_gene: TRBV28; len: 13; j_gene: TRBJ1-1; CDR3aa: CASSFEVNTEAFF
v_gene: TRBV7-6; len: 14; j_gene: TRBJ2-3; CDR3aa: CASSRGMPTDTQYF
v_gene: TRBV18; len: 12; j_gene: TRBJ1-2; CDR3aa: CASSPTGDGYTF
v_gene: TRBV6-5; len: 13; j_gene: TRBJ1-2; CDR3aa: CASRSQGGGGYTF
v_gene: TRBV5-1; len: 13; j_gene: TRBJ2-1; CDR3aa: CASSPLSGNEQFF
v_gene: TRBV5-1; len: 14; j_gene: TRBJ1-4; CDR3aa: CASSRGAANEKLFF
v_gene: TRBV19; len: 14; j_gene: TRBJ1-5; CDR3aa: CASKPEAGFQPQHF
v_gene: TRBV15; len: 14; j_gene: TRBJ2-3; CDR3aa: CATSRGKGGDTQYF
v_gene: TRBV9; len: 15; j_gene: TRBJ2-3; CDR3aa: CASSPPIGRTDTQYF
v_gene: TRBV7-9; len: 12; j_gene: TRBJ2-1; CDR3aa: CASSLGPGEQFF
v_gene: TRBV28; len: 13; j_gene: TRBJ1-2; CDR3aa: CASNQGHPKGYTF
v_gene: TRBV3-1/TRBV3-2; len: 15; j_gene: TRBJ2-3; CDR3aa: CASSQDLAITDTQYF
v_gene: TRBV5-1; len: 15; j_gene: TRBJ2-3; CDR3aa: CASSLEAVPTDTQYF
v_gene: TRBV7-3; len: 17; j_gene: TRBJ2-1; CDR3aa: CASSFFPTSGSSNEQFF
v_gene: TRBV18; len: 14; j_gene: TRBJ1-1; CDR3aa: CASSTAPQGTEAFF
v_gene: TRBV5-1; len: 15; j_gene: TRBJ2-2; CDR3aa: CASSSLQGAAGELFF
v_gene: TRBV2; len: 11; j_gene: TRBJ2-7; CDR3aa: CASINSYEQYF
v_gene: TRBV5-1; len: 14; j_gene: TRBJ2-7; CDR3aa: CASSRTGGEYEQYF
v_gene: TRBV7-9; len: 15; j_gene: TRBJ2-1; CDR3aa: CASSSRTSGATEQFF
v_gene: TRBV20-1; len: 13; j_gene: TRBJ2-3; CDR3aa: CSASVSGTDTQYF
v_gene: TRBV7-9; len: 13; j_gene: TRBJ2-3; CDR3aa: CASSLAGADTQYF
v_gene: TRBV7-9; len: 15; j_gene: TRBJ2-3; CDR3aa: CASSLGAGGTDTQYF
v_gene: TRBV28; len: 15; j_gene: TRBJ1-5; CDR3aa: CASSLYRDRNQPQHF
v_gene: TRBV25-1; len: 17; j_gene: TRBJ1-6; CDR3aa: CASSEYGYGGLNSPLHF
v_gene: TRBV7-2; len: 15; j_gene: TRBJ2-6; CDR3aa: CASSLESSGANVLTF
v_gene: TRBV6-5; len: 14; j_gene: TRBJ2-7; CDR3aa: CASRGSGKGYEQYF
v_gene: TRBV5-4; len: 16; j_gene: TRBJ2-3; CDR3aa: CASSLESSGTVDTQYF
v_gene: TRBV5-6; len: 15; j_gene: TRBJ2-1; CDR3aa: CASSLFLAGDNEQFF
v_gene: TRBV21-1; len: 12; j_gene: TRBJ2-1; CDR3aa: CASIHRDNEQFF
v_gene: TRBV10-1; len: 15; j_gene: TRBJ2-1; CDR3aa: CASSERRDYYNEQFF
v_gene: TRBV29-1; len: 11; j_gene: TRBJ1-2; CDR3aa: CSVEDRPGYTF
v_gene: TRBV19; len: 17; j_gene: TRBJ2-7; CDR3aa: CASSTPGLAGYNYEQYF
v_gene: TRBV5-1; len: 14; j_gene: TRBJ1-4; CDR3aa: CASSLGQFNEKLFF
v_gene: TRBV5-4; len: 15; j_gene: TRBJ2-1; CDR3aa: CASSLEGARANEQFF
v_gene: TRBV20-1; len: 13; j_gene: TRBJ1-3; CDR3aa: CSASSGNGNTIYF